This TCR beta chain was documented in a study of identical twins. TCRdb re-called the 5' RACE reads with MiXCR, one entry per CDR3 protein. The sample shows 1.5 million to 2 million distinct CDR3 sequences, under 35% of them seen only once. The CDR3 runs 16 residues. Losses at the gene ends were 0 bases for V and 10 bases for J; bases not matched to a gene: 11. Germline CDR1 reads DFQATT; CDR2 reads SNEGSKA (reference sequence). This rearrangement joins TRBV20-1 to TRBJ1-4, with 10 bases matching TRBD1. The sequencing sample was made of cord blood. The sequence was obtained from a newborn girl in good health. The CDR3 reads CSARDDKGQGRLKLFF. CDR3 in DNA: TGCAGTGCTAGAGATGATAAGGGACAGGGGCGGCTAAAACTGTTTTTT.